Listed below are T cell receptor beta chains from one sample, sequenced in a study of T cells after yellow fever vaccination. TCRdb recomputed calls from the 5' RACE reads with MiXCR, one row per CDR3 protein. Of fewer than 400,000 distinct CDR3 sequences listed, approximately 12% were seen once; the top ten hold roughly 3%. The sample was CD4+ T cells sorted from PBMCs, taken 45 days after the yellow fever booster vaccination. These receptor sequences come from a man aged 18 to 29 who received the YFV17D yellow fever vaccine. CDR3s include the opening cysteine and the closing phenylalanine or tryptophan. D genes are given only for firm matches. Where a row states a size, it is once, few, many or the class of an expanded clone; other rows omit it.

TRBJ2-7 | NA | TRBV6-6 | NA | TGTGCCAGCAGCGGACAGCGGCCCTACGAGCAGTACTTC | CASSGQRPYEQYF
TRBJ2-1 | many | TRBV12-3/TRBV12-4 | NA | TGTGCCAGCAGCCCGATGCTCCCTTTTAATGAGCAGTTCTTC | CASSPMLPFNEQFF
TRBJ1-2 | NA | TRBV20-1 | NA | TGCAGTGCTGTCCTCTACGACTATGGCTACACCTTC | CSAVLYDYGYTF
TRBJ1-5 | few | TRBV12-3/TRBV12-4 | NA | TGTGCCAGCACCATGGAACGTAACAGGCCCCAGCATTTT | CASTMERNRPQHF
TRBJ1-2 | few | TRBV12-3/TRBV12-4 | TRBD1 | TGTGCCAGCAGGCACAGGACAGGGAGTGGCTACACCTTC | CASRHRTGSGYTF
TRBJ1-2 | few | TRBV12-3/TRBV12-4 | TRBD1 | TGTGCCAGCAGTTCCGGGACAGGGTTCTATGGCTACACCTTC | CASSSGTGFYGYTF
TRBJ2-7 | few | TRBV5-1 | NA | TGCGCCAGCAGCTCCCGGGACAATCCCTACGAGCAGTACTTC | CASSSRDNPYEQYF
TRBJ1-4 | many | TRBV4-3 | NA | TGCGCCAGCAGCCAAGATTGGACGGCCATGACCGAAAAACTGTTTTTT | CASSQDWTAMTEKLFF
TRBJ2-7 | few | TRBV12-3/TRBV12-4 | NA | TGTGCCAGCAGTTTCACAACCGAAGGGACCCACGAGCAGTACTTC | CASSFTTEGTHEQYF
TRBJ1-5 | few | TRBV6-6 | NA | TGTGCCTCTCAGGGTCGTAGCAATCAGCCCCAGCATTTT | CASQGRSNQPQHF
TRBJ1-5 | few | TRBV12-3/TRBV12-4 | NA | TGTGCCAGCAGTCCCGGGGGAAGGCTGGCCAATCAGCCCCAGCATTTT | CASSPGGRLANQPQHF
TRBJ1-2 | few | TRBV7-9 | NA | TGTGCCAGCAGCTTAGCCCTCCTCGACACTGGCTACACCTTC | CASSLALLDTGYTF
TRBJ1-6 | few | TRBV6-2/TRBV6-3 | NA | TGTGCCAGCAGCCGACCGGGATGGTCACCCCTCCACTTT | CASSRPGWSPLHF
TRBJ1-1 | few | TRBV5-1 | NA | TGCGCCAGCAGCTTGGATGAGCTCCGGGGCGAAGCTTTCTTT | CASSLDELRGEAFF
TRBJ2-7 | once | TRBV21-1 | NA | TGTGCCAGCAAAGGGAGGGGGGCCGGCCGGTCCTACGAGCAGTACTTC | CASKGRGAGRSYEQYF
TRBJ2-7 | NA | TRBV7-2 | TRBD2 | TGTGCCAGCAGCTTACCCGTAGCGGGGGGCTACGAGCAGTACTTC | CASSLPVAGGYEQYF
TRBJ1-3 | few | TRBV20-1 | NA | TGCAGTGCAAGAGACAGTGGGGGAAACACCATATATTTT | CSARDSGGNTIYF
TRBJ2-4 | few | TRBV7-2 | TRBD1 | TGTGCCAGCAGCTTAAAGGGGGCCGACATTCAGTACTTC | CASSLKGADIQYF
TRBJ2-3 | few | TRBV5-4 | TRBD2 | TGTGCCAGCAGCCGAAGACTAGCGGGGGGGCCCACAGATACGCAGTATTTT | CASSRRLAGGPTDTQYF
TRBJ2-3 | few | TRBV4-3 | NA | TGCGCCAGCAGCCAAGATGGTCCGGGAAACCTTTATACGCAGTATTTT | CASSQDGPGNLYTQYF
TRBJ1-2 | few | TRBV5-1 | NA | TGCGCCAGCAGCTTGAGAGCGGAACATGGCTACACCTTC | CASSLRAEHGYTF
TRBJ1-5 | few | TRBV27 | TRBD1 | TGTGCCAGCAAGTCCGAGATCCGGGACAGGGGGCCCCAGCATTTT | CASKSEIRDRGPQHF
TRBJ2-5 | few | TRBV7-3 | NA | TGTGCCAGCAGCTCCTCGGTCAGGGAGACCCAGTACTTC | CASSSSVRETQYF
TRBJ1-1 | few | TRBV3-1 | NA | TGTGCCAGCAGCCCTCCGGGACTCCGAAGGACTGAAGCTTTCTTT | CASSPPGLRRTEAFF
TRBJ1-6 | NA | TRBV6-2/TRBV6-3 | NA | TGTGCCAGCAGTTATTCAGGAGATTCACCCCTCCACTTT | CASSYSGDSPLHF
TRBJ2-6 | many | TRBV4-1 | NA | TGCGCCAGCAGCCCCATGACAGCAACTGGGGCCAACGTCCTGACTTTC | CASSPMTATGANVLTF
TRBJ1-6 | NA | TRBV12-3/TRBV12-4 | NA | TGTGCCAGCAGCCACGGGGCATTGGGGGCCCTCCACTTT | CASSHGALGALHF
TRBJ1-6 | few | TRBV6-5 | NA | TGTGCCAGCAGTCAGGGACCTCGAGGGACCCTCCACTTT | CASSQGPRGTLHF
TRBJ2-2 | NA | TRBV4-3 | NA | TGCGCCAGCAGCCACGTGGGACGCTTAGGGGAGCTGTTTTTT | CASSHVGRLGELFF
TRBJ1-5 | NA | TRBV5-6 | NA | TGTGCCAGCAGCCGTCTTACCAGAGACCGGGGCAATCAGCCCCAGCATTTT | CASSRLTRDRGNQPQHF
TRBJ1-2 | NA | TRBV10-3 | TRBD1 | TGTGCCATCAGTGATAATATGTTTGCAGGGACAGGTCAAAAAGTGGATGGCTACACCTTC | CAISDNMFAGTGQKVDGYTF
TRBJ2-3 | NA | TRBV7-2 | TRBD2 | TGTGCCAGCAGCTACCTCCCTAGCGGGGGATCTAGCACAGATACGCAGTATTTT | CASSYLPSGGSSTDTQYF